What follows are 2 T cell receptor beta chains derived from one specimen sequenced in a study of CD8+ T cells in alopecia areata. The sequencing template was cDNA reverse transcribed from extracted RNA. Only in-frame clones appear in the TCRdb table, and some are missing; sequencing was by immunoSEQ multiplex PCR. This sample yields under 350,000 clones, of which roughly 64% are seen a single time; roughly 1.8% belongs to the top ten. Treatment specified: oral pan-JAK inhibitor, 5-10 mg twice daily. Sequencing used CD4+ T cells sorted from blood, obtained at week 24, from a patient treated with tofacitinib. These receptors were collected from a human donor with alopecia areata.

This clone has just a few counts. J is TRBJ2-5 and V is TRBV30; tentative D call: TRBD1 (6 bases). The CDR3 is 13 amino acids. Germline-derived CDR1 and CDR2 are GTSNPN and SVGIG (reference sequence). With 4 bases removed from V and 2 bases from J, the gap between germline ends came to 11 bases. The chain's CDR3 is CAWTQGQQETQYF. Here the CDR3 DNA reads TGTGCCTGGACCCAGGGGCAACAAGAGACCCAGTACTTC.

The V call is TRBV30, the J call TRBJ1-1; D is perhaps TRBD1 (5 bases). This CDR3 is 13 amino acids long. In germline, CDR1 is GTSNPN, CDR2 SVGIG (reference sequence). V was pared by 3 bases and J by 6 bases, with 14 bases between. The CDR3 region has the DNA TGTGCCTGGAGGACGAACCGGGGCTCTGAAGCTTTCTTT. This sequence encodes CAWRTNRGSEAFF.